A selection of T cell receptor beta chains follows, all from one sample in a study of T-cell memory formation after mild COVID-19. One entry per CDR3 protein, called by TCRdb with MiXCR from the 5' RACE reads. The sample records tens of thousands of distinct CDR3 sequences, 7.3% being singletons. Sequenced material: PBMCs or a T cell subset sorted from them (not recorded which). The receptor set was obtained from a young man who had mild COVID-19 (a few samples of this study predate the infection). Cell type and time point are not known. CDR3s include the opening cysteine and the closing phenylalanine or tryptophan. A D gene is named only where the DNA matches it firmly. Size is omitted from some rows. Given values are once, few, many or a class for expanded clones.

j_call	d_call	clone_size	v_call	cdr3_aa	cdr3_nt
TRBJ2-3	.	few	TRBV7-2	CASSNRVGTDTQYF	TGTGCCAGCAGTAACAGGGTGGGAACAGATACGCAGTATTTT
TRBJ2-7	TRBD2	few	TRBV12-3/TRBV12-4	CASSFSSGVYEQYF	TGTGCCAGCAGTTTTTCTAGCGGGGTCTACGAGCAGTACTTC
TRBJ1-2	.	.	TRBV20-1	CSARVGTSYGYTF	TGCAGTGCTAGGGTCGGAACGTCCTATGGCTACACCTTC
TRBJ1-2	TRBD1	few	TRBV20-1	CSAGGQGANYGYTF	TGCAGTGCTGGGGGACAGGGGGCAAACTATGGCTACACCTTC
TRBJ1-1	.	.	TRBV5-1	CASSLGELNTEAFF	TGCGCCAGCAGCTTGGGGGAACTAAACACTGAAGCTTTCTTT
TRBJ2-7	.	few	TRBV4-3	CASSQDRATYEQYF	TGCGCCAGCAGCCAAGACAGGGCAACCTACGAGCAGTACTTC
TRBJ2-3	.	.	TRBV24-1	CATSEPGTDTQYF	TGTGCCACCAGTGAACCGGGGACAGATACGCAGTATTTT
TRBJ1-5	.	few	TRBV10-3	CAISDGSQPQHF	TGTGCCATCAGTGATGGGTCCCAGCCCCAGCATTTT
TRBJ2-2	TRBD2	many	TRBV5-1	CASSAGTSGYTGELFF	TGCGCCAGCAGCGCTGGGACTAGCGGTTATACCGGGGAGCTGTTTTTT
TRBJ1-1	.	.	TRBV7-9	CASSPRGSRTEAFF	TGTGCCAGCAGCCCCCGAGGGAGTCGCACTGAAGCTTTCTTT
TRBJ2-3	.	few	TRBV7-2	CASSLVWDTDTQYF	TGTGCCAGCAGCTTGGTTTGGGACACGGATACGCAGTATTTT
TRBJ2-3	.	many	TRBV2	CASGPRRGSDTQYF	TGTGCCAGCGGGCCCCGACGGGGGTCAGATACGCAGTATTTT
TRBJ2-5	TRBD2	few	TRBV20-1	CSARDPGGAGEGTQYF	TGCAGTGCTAGAGATCCTGGGGGAGCGGGGGAGGGAACCCAGTACTTC
TRBJ2-3	TRBD1	.	TRBV5-1	CASRPDRGSGTDTQYF	TGCGCCAGCAGGCCCGACAGGGGGTCGGGGACAGATACGCAGTATTTT
TRBJ2-1	TRBD1	few	TRBV5-4	CASSSLQGARGEQFF	TGTGCCAGCAGCTCTCTACAGGGGGCGCGAGGTGAGCAGTTCTTC
TRBJ2-1	TRBD2	many	TRBV7-9	CASSLGNSGGYNEQFF	TGTGCCAGCAGCTTAGGCAATAGCGGGGGCTACAATGAGCAGTTCTTC
TRBJ1-3	TRBD1	few	TRBV18	CASSRDSSGNTIYF	TGTGCCAGCTCCCGGGACAGCTCTGGAAACACCATATATTTT
TRBJ2-3	.	few	TRBV21-1	CASSKCPGRTDTQYF	TGTGCCAGCAGCAAATGTCCAGGGCGCACAGATACGCAGTATTTT
TRBJ1-2	TRBD1	few	TRBV7-2	CASSLTTGEHGYTF	TGTGCCAGCAGCTTGACGACAGGGGAGCATGGCTACACCTTC
TRBJ2-5	TRBD1	.	TRBV6-2/TRBV6-3	CASSYLGGLRETQYF	TGTGCCAGCAGTTATCTAGGGGGCCTGAGGGAGACCCAGTACTTC
TRBJ2-3	.	few	TRBV5-1	CASSLDRRSDTQYF	TGCGCCAGCAGCTTGGACAGACGGTCAGATACGCAGTATTTT
TRBJ2-5	.	.	TRBV5-4	CASRPTGIGQETQYF	TGTGCCAGCAGGCCCACAGGGATTGGCCAAGAGACCCAGTACTTC
TRBJ2-5	.	many	TRBV4-1	CASSQEDVGETQYF	TGCGCCAGCAGCCAAGAAGACGTGGGAGAGACCCAGTACTTC
TRBJ2-3	.	.	TRBV7-2	CASSLSPTLDTQYF	TGTGCCAGCAGCTTATCCCCGACCCTGGATACGCAGTATTTT
TRBJ1-1	TRBD1	.	TRBV5-1	CASSERQGADTEAFF	TGCGCCAGCAGCGAAAGACAGGGAGCGGACACTGAAGCTTTCTTT
TRBJ2-2	TRBD2	.	TRBV5-1	CASSSAGGDTGELFF	TGCGCCAGCAGCTCTGCCGGGGGGGACACCGGGGAGCTGTTTTTT